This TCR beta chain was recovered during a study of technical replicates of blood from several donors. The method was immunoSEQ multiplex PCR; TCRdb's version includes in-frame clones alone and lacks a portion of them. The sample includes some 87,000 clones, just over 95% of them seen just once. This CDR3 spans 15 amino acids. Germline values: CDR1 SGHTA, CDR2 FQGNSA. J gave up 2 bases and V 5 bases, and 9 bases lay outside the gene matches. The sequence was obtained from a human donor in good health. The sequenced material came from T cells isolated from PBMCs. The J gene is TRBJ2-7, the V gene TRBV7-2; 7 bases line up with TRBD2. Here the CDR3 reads CASSPPASGAYEQYF. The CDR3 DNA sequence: TGTGCCAGCAGCCCCCCGGCTAGCGGTGCCTACGAGCAGTACTTC.